Here is one T cell receptor (beta chain) with its context. Its specificity is unknown. The data originate from a study of cytomegalovirus exposure and HLA in healthy donors. Study as a whole: Within the Caucasian-associated ancestry cluster were 81% of the roughly 400 genotyped donors. Study-level points and caveats: According to an earlier analysis, most TCR beta V segments yielded productive rearrangements about 90% or about 30% of the time.

PCR was performed using 60 Vbeta and 13 Jbeta primers. The repertoire was sequenced with immunoSEQ multiplex PCR; TCRdb's copy has only in-frame clones and lacks some. The table includes roughly 200,000 clones, approximately 80% detected once. Sequencing used PBMCs. This TCR was recovered from a boy between 2 and 10 years old in good health and CMV-seronegative.

CDR3 in amino acids: CASSTGTSGTGELFF. Here the CDR3 DNA reads TGCGCCAGCAGCACCGGGACTAGCGGTACCGGGGAGCTGTTTTTT. This chain links TRBV5-1 with TRBJ2-2; 11 positions match TRBD2. The CDR3 contains 15 residues. Germline V gene data show CDR1 as SGHRS and CDR2 as YFSETQ. With 4 bases clipped from V and 5 bases from J, the junction kept 4 bases outside the gene matches.